Below are 14 T cell receptor beta chains sequenced from a single sample in a study of beta chain features in type 1 diabetes. Study-level findings and limits: Moderate yet significant TCRB CDR3 shortening was seen in Type 1 diabetes patients in all four CD4+ subsets.

The authors reverse transcribed all of the isolated RNA, so sequencing captured expressed TCRB transcripts. Only in-frame clones appear in the TCRdb table, and some are missing; sequencing was by immunoSEQ multiplex PCR. The table shows some 700,000 clones, with about an eighth occurring only once. No antigen has been assigned to these receptors. Sequencing input: naive CD4+ T cells from blood. These receptors originate from a man between 18 and 29 years old with type 1 diabetes.

The sample holds a few counts of this clone. The chain has TRBV11-1 and TRBJ1-1; D uncertain. Germline V lookup: CDR1 SGHAT, CDR2 FQDESV (reference sequence). Trimming took 8 bases from V and 12 from J, leaving 16 bases between them. The CDR3 length is 11 residues. The CDR3 nucleotides are TGTGCCAGCCGAGGACCCGGGCGGACTTTCTTT. It specifies CASRGPGRTFF.

This CDR3 reads CSHGGPGGYTF. DNA for the CDR3: TGCAGCCATGGGGGCCCGGGAGGCTACACCTTC. The chain is built from TRBV20-1 and TRBJ1-2, with D possibly being TRBD1 (6 bases). The CDR3 has 11 amino acids. Per the germline V gene, CDR1 is DFQATT and CDR2 is SNEGSKA (reference sequence).

The table lists this clone with a few counts. The chain links TRBV30 to TRBJ2-3; a weak D match, TRBD2 (6 bases). V dropped 0 bases and J dropped 12 bases, with 13 bases sitting between them. Germline V lookup: CDR1 GTSNPN, CDR2 SVGIG (reference sequence). The CDR3 is 12 amino acids. Written as DNA, the CDR3 is TGTGCCTGGAGTGTTGGGACGGGGGTCCAGTATTTT. It codes for CAWSVGTGVQYF.

The chain combines TRBV7-9 with TRBJ2-5; 7 positions agree with TRBD1. Per germline, CDR1 SEHNR and CDR2 FQNEAQ (reference sequence). The CDR3 is made up of 14 amino acids. The J segment lost 5 bases and the V segment lost 5 bases, leaving 8 bases of the junction unmatched. The CDR3 is CASSGTVGSETQYF. DNA for the CDR3: TGTGCCAGCAGCGGGACAGTCGGGTCGGAGACCCAGTACTTC.

The chain couples TRBV12-5 to TRBJ2-5, with D hard to call. The CDR3 spans 13 residues. CDR1 is LGHNT and CDR2 is FRNRAP in the germline V gene. The V gene lost 1 base and the J gene lost 2 bases, with 5 bases spanning the gap. For the CDR3, the DNA is TGTGCTAGTGGTTTGGACGTGCAAGAGACCCAGTACTTC. Amino acids: CASGLDVQETQYF.

Turning to this clone: Other nucleotide sequences from this sample produce the same CDR3. The chain couples TRBV27 to TRBJ1-6; D is unresolved. V was cut by 3 bases and J by 8 bases, with 11 bases left in between. The CDR3 has 14 residues. From germline, CDR1 is MNHEY and CDR2 SMNVEV (reference sequence). The CDR3 DNA sequence: TGTGCCAGCAGTTTGGAGGGTTGGGATTCACCCCTCCACTTT. Its translation is CASSLEGWDSPLHF.

The chain combines TRBV18 with TRBJ1-1; D not resolved. The CDR3 has 14 amino acids. The V gene lost 0 bases and the J gene lost 5 bases, with 10 bases spanning the gap. Germline assignment: CDR1 KGHSH and CDR2 LQKENI. The DNA for the CDR3 is TGTGCCAGCTCACCACCTGGCAGTCTTACTGAAGCTTTCTTT. It encodes CASSPPGSLTEAFF.

This sequence joins TRBV7-2 and TRBJ2-1; 9 positions match TRBD1. The CDR3 covers 15 residues. Germline V gene lookup returns CDR1 SGHTA and CDR2 FQGNSA. The J segment lost 10 bases and the V segment lost 1 base, leaving 8 bases of the junction unmatched. The CDR3 DNA follows: TGTGCCAGCAGCTTAGAGGGACAGGGCTTTGAGGAGCAGTTCTTC. It encodes CASSLEGQGFEEQFF.

The CDR3 DNA sequence: TGTGCCTGGCGGACAGGGGGCTCCTACAATGAGCAGTTCTTC. It is translated as CAWRTGGSYNEQFF. This chain joins TRBV30 and TRBJ2-1, with TRBD1 matching over 10 bases. Trimming at V came to 5 bases and at J to 0 bases, leaving 1 base not matched to a gene. The CDR3 length is 14 residues. The germline CDR1 and CDR2 sequences are GTSNPN and SVGIG (reference sequence). The whole variable domain, filled in from reference TRBV30 and TRBJ2-1, reads SQTIHQWPATLVQPVGSPLSLECTVEGTSNPNLYWYRQAAGRGLQLLFYSVGIGQISSEVPQNLSASRPQDRQFILSSKKLLLSDSGFYLCAWRTGGSYNEQFFGPGTRLTVL.

The chain is built from TRBV11-2 and TRBJ1-1; D is unresolved. Germline V gene sequence: CDR1 SGHAT, CDR2 FQNNGV. V was pared by 4 bases and J by 0 bases, with 12 bases between. The CDR3 length is 15 residues. The chain's CDR3 is CASSSPYAMNTEAFF. The CDR3 region has the DNA TGTGCCAGCAGCTCGCCCTATGCGATGAACACTGAAGCTTTCTTT. Supplemented by reference TRBV11-2 and TRBJ1-1, the full variable domain reads EAGVAQSPRYKIIEKRQSVAFWCNPISGHATLYWYQQILGQGPKLLIQFQNNGVVDDSQLPKDRFSAERLKGVDSTLKIQPAKLEDSAVYLCASSSPYAMNTEAFFGQGTRLTVV.

The chain is built from TRBV6-5 and TRBJ2-7; tentatively, D is TRBD1 (5 bases). Trimming left V 7 bases short and J 3 bases short, with 16 bases between. This CDR3 comprises 14 residues. The germline CDR1 and CDR2 sequences are MNHEY and SVGAGI. For the CDR3, the DNA is TGTGCCAGCACCCCGGCAGGGTCGGTCTACGAGCAGTACTTC. This encodes CASTPAGSVYEQYF.

This clone was seen many times. The V and J genes are TRBV10-3 and TRBJ1-2; tentative D call: TRBD1 (5 bases). Germline loops: CDR1 ENHRY, CDR2 SYGVKD. Trimming cost V 8 bases and J 8 bases, with 9 bases left between them. The CDR3 spans 10 residues. Here the CDR3 reads CAIGTVGYTF. CDR3 DNA: TGTGCCATCGGGACGGTGGGCTACACCTTC.

To note about this clone: The same CDR3 arises from other DNA sequences in this sample as well. The chain recombines TRBV30 with TRBJ1-6, with 9 bases lining up with TRBD1. Looked up from germline, CDR1 is GTSNPN and CDR2 is SVGIG (reference sequence). The J segment lost 7 bases and the V segment lost 4 bases, leaving 2 bases of the junction unmatched. The CDR3 has 13 residues. CDR3 nucleotides: TGTGCCTGGAAAGGACAGGGGAATTCACCCCTCCACTTT. It specifies CAWKGQGNSPLHF.

The chain couples TRBV5-1 to TRBJ2-1; no firm D call. There are 14 residues in the CDR3. V gave up 7 bases and J gave up 0 bases, with 11 bases separating them. CDR1 is SGHRS, CDR2 YFSETQ, per germline. CDR3 nucleotide sequence: TGCGCCAGCGCCCCCGGGTACTCCTACAATGAGCAGTTCTTC. It translates to CASAPGYSYNEQFF.